This T cell receptor (beta chain) derives from a study of CD8+ T cells in alopecia areata. Whole-study results and caveats: For baseline CD8+ expansion, any link to response stays uncertain with one nonresponder.

V lost 3 bases, J lost 5 bases, and 3 bases stayed unmatched. Germline CDR1 and CDR2: LNHDA and SQIVND (reference sequence). The CDR3 runs 13 residues. As to treatment: oral pan-JAK inhibitor, 5-10 mg twice daily. RNA was extracted and reverse transcribed into cDNA as the sequencing template. The method was immunoSEQ multiplex PCR; TCRdb's version includes in-frame clones alone and lacks a portion of them. This sample has 180,000 or so clones, with approximately 59% found just once. This clone was counted only a few times. Antigen specificity is unknown. This sequence joins TRBV19 and TRBJ1-1; 7 bases align to TRBD1. The input for sequencing was CD4+ T cells sorted from blood, taken at approximately week 56, from a patient treated with tofacitinib. The receptor's source is a human donor with alopecia areata. The CDR3 bases are TGTGCCAGTAGTATCTCGACAGGGACTGAAGCTTTCTTT. It translates to CASSISTGTEAFF.